This record covers a single TCR beta chain. The target antigen is unknown. The study ran its PCR with 60 Vbeta and 13 Jbeta primers. The table came from immunoSEQ multiplex PCR; TCRdb's copy has only in-frame clones and leaves some out. The table has 85,000 to 100,000 clones, 80% seen once; the top ten hold under 8.5%. The germline CDR1 and CDR2 sequences are MRHNA and SNTAGT. V lost 0 bases and J lost 3, with 4 bases in between. CDR3 size: 13 residues. This entry is derived from a study of cytomegalovirus exposure and HLA in healthy donors. Study-level results: An analysis done earlier found most TCR beta V segments productive about 90% or about 30% of the time. Most CMV-associated TCR beta chains were later found to appear HLA-restricted.

Sequencing input: PBMCs. V and J are TRBV6-4 and TRBJ2-3, with D unresolved. The sequence derives from a man aged 30-40 years in good health and CMV-seronegative. CDR3 amino acids: CASSDSETDTQYF. The DNA for the CDR3 is TGTGCCAGCAGTGACTCGGAGACAGATACGCAGTATTTT.